This T cell receptor beta chain was found in a study of radiotherapy plus CTLA-4 blockade in lung cancer. Study-wide background: An objective response was seen in around 19% of patients, and disease control in over 25%. Study-level points and caveats: Clones of tumor-derived TCRs expanded in blood after radiotherapy plus ipilimumab.

The V gene end was trimmed by 2 bases and the J gene end by 4 bases; junction bases not matched to a gene: 2. The CDR3 length is 14 residues. Germline V lookup: CDR1 SGHTA, CDR2 FQGTGA. TCRdb keeps only in-frame clones here, not all; method: immunoSEQ multiplex PCR. The sample shows tens of thousands of clones, around 83% of them seen only once. As concerns this clone: Its antigen is as yet unknown.

The TCR comes from a human donor with non-small cell lung cancer whose response to radiotherapy plus ipilimumab could not be evaluated. The rearrangement links TRBV7-3 to TRBJ2-3; TRBD2 matches 8 bases. Sequenced material: peripheral blood, taken from a patient treated with radiotherapy plus ipilimumab. The CDR3 nucleotides read TGTGCCAGCAGCTTAGCGGGAGGTTCAGATACGCAGTATTTT. This gives the protein CASSLAGGSDTQYF.